Presented here are 24 T cell receptor beta chains from one specimen sequenced in a study of T-cell reconstitution after alpha-beta-depleted transplantation in children. Unique molecular identifiers were used to barcode this TCRbeta library. From the PCR reads, TCRdb called clonotypes with MiXCR, one entry per CDR3 protein. Among 500,000 to 750,000 distinct CDR3 sequences, roughly 13% were seen once, and the ten largest hold roughly 2.3%. Sequencing used PBMCs, mostly from graft donor cells, obtained 360 days after TCRalphabeta/CD19-depleted stem cell transplant. The receptor set was obtained from a male patient younger than 18 who had a stem cell transplant for acute myeloid leukemia, so the T cells may come from the graft donor.

The V gene is TRBV5-1, the J gene TRBJ2-2; D may be TRBD1 (6 bases). The V gene's germline CDR1 is SGHRS and CDR2 YFSETQ. V shed 0 bases and J shed 4 bases, with 13 bases lying between them. The CDR3 contains 16 residues. The CDR3 loop reads CASSLDGQLATGELFF. The CDR3 DNA follows: TGCGCCAGCAGCTTGGACGGACAGCTGGCCACCGGGGAGCTGTTTTTT.

This clonotype showed up just a few times. CDR3 coding DNA: TGTGCCAGCAGCTTAGCCCTATTCAGGGTCAGCACAGATACGCAGTATTTT. Protein: CASSLALFRVSTDTQYF. The J gene is TRBJ2-3, the V gene TRBV7-2, with D possibly matching TRBD1 (5 bases). This CDR3 region has 17 residues. The germline CDR1 and CDR2 sequences are SGHTA and FQGNSA. The V end lost 0 bases, the J end lost 0 bases, and 13 bases lay between the germline ends.

There are a few counts of this clonotype. The chain carries TRBV5-1 and TRBJ2-7; 12 bases are shared with TRBD2. Germline V gene lookup returns CDR1 SGHRS and CDR2 YFSETQ. This CDR3 spans 17 amino acids. V was clipped by 3 bases and J by 4 bases; unmatched bases: 11. CDR3 residues: CASSSGLLAGGPYEQYF. For the CDR3, the DNA is TGCGCCAGCAGCTCCGGCCTGCTAGCGGGAGGGCCTTACGAGCAGTACTTC.

The chain has TRBV13 and TRBJ1-5; 7 bases are shared with TRBD1. Germline V gene sequence: CDR1 PRHDT, CDR2 FYEKMQ (reference sequence). The CDR3 has 15 amino acids. V trimming: 8 bases; J trimming: 3 bases; junction bases outside the gene matches: 10. CDR3 amino acids: CASLRGTEDNQPQHF. The CDR3 nucleotides read TGTGCCAGCCTTCGGGGGACAGAGGACAATCAGCCCCAGCATTTT. Variable domain in full (rest from reference TRBV13 and TRBJ1-5): AAGVIQSPRHLIKEKRETATLKCYPIPRHDTVYWYQQGPGQDPQFLISFYEKMQSDKGSIPDRFSAQQFSDYHSELNMSSLELGDSALYFCASLRGTEDNQPQHFGDGTRLSIL.

V and J are TRBV20-1 and TRBJ2-7; 10 bases align to TRBD2. The CDR3 has 14 amino acids. J lost 4 bases, V lost 3 bases, and 6 bases had no gene match. Germline assignment: CDR1 DFQATT and CDR2 SNEGSKA (reference sequence). This chain's CDR3 is CSASPLAGAYEQYF. CDR3 in DNA: TGCAGTGCTAGTCCTCTAGCGGGAGCATACGAGCAGTACTTC.

The V gene is TRBV12-3 or TRBV12-4, the J gene TRBJ2-2; D is perhaps TRBD2 (6 bases). The germline V and J ends were trimmed by 4 bases and 4 bases, with 10 bases remaining between them. The CDR3 loop spans 14 amino acids. The chain's CDR3 is CASSWGLPTGELFF. The CDR3 DNA reads TGTGCCAGCAGTTGGGGACTCCCCACCGGGGAGCTGTTTTTT.

The V gene is TRBV11-2, the J gene TRBJ2-1; 8 bases are shared with TRBD2. Germline CDR1 is SGHAT and CDR2 is FQNNGV. CDR3 length: 18 residues. The V gene end was trimmed by 5 bases and the J gene end by 3 bases; junction bases not matched to a gene: 15. CDR3 residues: CASSHPPQGLGLYNEQFF. DNA of the CDR3: TGTGCCAGCAGCCACCCTCCGCAGGGACTAGGACTCTACAATGAGCAGTTCTTC.

The chain combines TRBV4-3 with TRBJ2-7; 10 bases map to TRBD2. The germline gives CDR1 LGHNA, CDR2 YSLEER. J lost 3 bases, V lost 1 base, and 6 bases had no gene match. This CDR3 spans 16 amino acids. The CDR3 nucleotides read TGCGCCAGCAGCCAAGCTCTAGCGGGGGTATTCTACGAGCAGTACTTC. Its translation: CASSQALAGVFYEQYF.

This clonotype has at least ten counts. The V call is TRBV15, the J call TRBJ2-7, with 9 bases that match TRBD2. With V trimmed by 8 bases and J by 7 bases, 15 bases remained unmatched. Looked up from germline, CDR1 is LNHNV and CDR2 is YYDKDF (reference sequence). The CDR3 has 15 residues. The CDR3 region has the DNA TGTGCCACCCAAATGGGCGGGAGGGCCCTAGGAGAGCAGTACTTC. Residues: CATQMGGRALGEQYF.

This clonotype was counted a few times. This sequence joins TRBV20-1 and TRBJ2-5; D tentatively fits TRBD1 or TRBD2 (5 bases each). The length of the CDR3 is 14 residues. V lost 1 base and J 4 bases, leaving 13 bases between the germline ends. In germline, CDR1 is DFQATT, CDR2 SNEGSKA (reference sequence). The CDR3 nucleotides are TGCAGTGCTAGAGCTACGGGAAGGGGAGAGACCCAGTACTTC. Its translation: CSARATGRGETQYF.

This clonotype has a handful of counts. The chain carries TRBV25-1 and TRBJ2-1, with D unresolved. The CDR3 spans 13 residues. Germline values: CDR1 MGHDK, CDR2 SYGVNS. Trimming took off 4 bases at V and 3 bases at J, with 7 bases between the two ends. This CDR3 reads CASSVGNYNEQFF. CDR3 coding DNA: TGTGCCAGCAGTGTGGGAAACTACAATGAGCAGTTCTTC.

This clonotype was picked up a small number of times. The gene calls are TRBV2 and TRBJ2-2, with D perhaps matching TRBD1 or TRBD2 (5 bases each). CDR3 length equals 16 residues. Trimming cost V 6 bases and J 5 bases, with 19 bases left between them. Germline CDR1 and CDR2: SNHLY and FYNNEI. CDR3 in amino acids: CASRAVAGWWTGELFF. CDR3 DNA: TGTGCCAGCAGAGCGGTTGCAGGGTGGTGGACCGGGGAGCTGTTTTTT.

V is TRBV29-1 and J is TRBJ2-1; TRBD2 matches at 8 bases. V gave up 2 bases and J gave up 7 bases; unmatched junction bases: 10. This CDR3 is 15 amino acids long. Germline V CDR1 and CDR2: SQVTM, ANQGSEA. DNA of the CDR3: TGCAGCGTTGAACTACCCGGGACTAGTGTGAATGAGCAGTTCTTC. Its protein product is CSVELPGTSVNEQFF.

This clonotype was observed a handful of times. The rearrangement joins TRBV25-1 to TRBJ2-1; D may be TRBD1 (5 bases). V dropped 3 bases and J dropped 9 bases, with 9 bases sitting between them. The CDR3 runs to 12 residues. Germline loops: CDR1 MGHDK, CDR2 SYGVNS. CDR3 bases: TGTGCCAGCAGTGATGCCCAGGGTGAGCAGTTCTTC. The encoded protein is CASSDAQGEQFF. Filled out from reference TRBV25-1 and TRBJ2-1, the complete variable domain reads EADIYQTPRYLVIGTGKKITLECSQTMGHDKMYWYQQDPGMELHLIHYSYGVNSTEKGDLSSESTVSRIRTEHFPLTLESARPSHTSQYLCASSDAQGEQFFGPGTRLTVL.

The gene calls are TRBV12-3 or TRBV12-4 and TRBJ2-7, with D unclear. There are 12 residues in the CDR3. The V and J ends lost 3 bases and 6 bases respectively, with 9 bases between them. The CDR3 sequence is CASSFIGPEQYF. In DNA form, the CDR3 reads TGTGCCAGCAGTTTTATTGGACCCGAGCAGTACTTC.

This clonotype was counted a few times. The CDR3 nucleotides read TGTGCCAGCAGTTTGCTCAGGGGGGGAAATGAAAAACTGTTTTTT. Encoded protein: CASSLLRGGNEKLFF. V is TRBV28 and J is TRBJ1-4; the match to TRBD1 covers 7 bases. The V segment lost 3 bases and the J segment 5 bases; nucleotides outside the gene matches: 6. The CDR3 covers 15 residues. The V gene's germline CDR1 is MDHEN and CDR2 SYDVKM.

The V and J genes are TRBV29-1 and TRBJ1-2; unclear D gene. The CDR3 runs to 12 residues. Germline lookup yields CDR1 SQVTM and CDR2 ANQGSEA. Trimming pared 4 bases from V and 6 bases from J, leaving 12 bases between. In DNA, the CDR3 is TGCAGCGTTGCCCACAGTTTTGATGGCTACACCTTC. This sequence encodes CSVAHSFDGYTF.

V is TRBV18 and J is TRBJ2-5; TRBD1 is a possible D gene (8 bases). V lost 3 bases, J lost 3 bases, and 14 bases lay in between. The CDR3 runs 15 residues. Germline loops: CDR1 KGHSH, CDR2 LQKENI. The CDR3 DNA reads TGTGCCAGCTCACCGAGGACAGGGAGGGAAGAGACCCAGTACTTC. Amino acids: CASSPRTGREETQYF.

This clonotype showed up just a few times. This rearrangement joins TRBV6-4 to TRBJ2-7; D might be TRBD2 (5 bases). V gave up 8 bases and J gave up 6 bases, with 14 bases separating them. In germline, CDR1 is MRHNA, CDR2 SNTAGT. The CDR3 has 12 residues. The CDR3, as DNA: TGTGCCAGCGGGTTCCGGAGGACCGAGCAGTACTTC. Translating gives CASGFRRTEQYF.

The chain has TRBV20-1 and TRBJ2-5, with D unclear. V lost 2 bases and J lost 4, with 8 bases in between. The CDR3 spans 12 residues. Per the germline V gene, CDR1 is DFQATT and CDR2 is SNEGSKA (reference sequence). The CDR3 loop reads CSARWPGETQYF. In DNA form, the CDR3 reads TGCAGTGCTAGATGGCCCGGAGAGACCCAGTACTTC.

The chain has TRBV7-9 and TRBJ2-5; 11 bases match TRBD2. CDR1 and CDR2 from the germline V gene are SEHNR and FQNEAQ (reference sequence). Trimming took 3 bases from V and 4 from J; bases not matched to a gene: 1. The CDR3 spans 14 residues. The CDR3 bases are TGTGCCAGCAGCTTCCTAGCGGGAGGAGAGACCCAGTACTTC. It specifies CASSFLAGGETQYF.

This clonotype has just a few counts. The chain employs TRBV9 and TRBJ2-3; D uncertain. This CDR3 has 17 amino acids. Germline lookup yields CDR1 SGDLS and CDR2 YYNGEE. Trimming removed 4 bases from V and 0 bases from J, with 18 bases in between. As DNA, the CDR3 is TGTGCCAGCAGCCCTCAACTGACTCGTACTAGCACAGATACGCAGTATTTT. Protein product: CASSPQLTRTSTDTQYF.

To note about this clonotype: A clone one base away is much larger, so this may be a read error. The chain joins TRBV5-6 to TRBJ2-3; weak D call: TRBD1 (6 bases). The CDR3 is 15 residues long. Germline values: CDR1 SGHDT, CDR2 YYEEEE. The CDR3: CASSPGRGTPDTQCF. In DNA, the CDR3 is TGTGCCAGCAGCCCTGGAAGGGGGACCCCAGATACGCAGTGTTTT.

In this sample, this clonotype turned up a few times. This sequence joins TRBV10-3 and TRBJ2-3; TRBD2 aligns across 10 bases. The germline V gene encodes CDR1 ENHRY and CDR2 SYGVKD. The V and J ends lost 9 bases and 3 bases, in that order; junction bases with no gene match: 15. This CDR3 has 17 residues. CDR3 nucleotides: TGTGCCATTGAACAAGAAGGGTCTAGCGGGAGTACAGATACGCAGTATTTT. Its translation is CAIEQEGSSGSTDTQYF.